This note documents a single T cell receptor beta chain sequence. Its antigen remains unidentified. The data belong to a study of blood T cells in healthy people across ages. Russia was home to the donors, healthy Caucasian individuals aged roughly 6 to 95. General study findings and limits: Without sorted subsets, naive and antigen-experienced compartments could not be conclusively compared.

It was with a sample-barcoded 5' primer and a J-beta primer mix that a second PCR of roughly 6 to 12 cycles was run. A template-switch adaptor with 12 random nucleotides tagged each cDNA molecule. Any given sample supplied a minimum of 3 million CDR3-containing paired-end reads. TCRdb processed the 5' RACE reads anew with MiXCR; each CDR3 protein has one entry. Altogether hundreds of thousands of distinct CDR3 sequences are present, roughly 64% being singletons, with the ten largest covering around 22%. This CDR3 has 13 amino acids. Trimming shortened V by 4 bases and J by 9 bases, and 11 bases separated the two germline ends. Germline CDR1 is SGDLS and CDR2 is YYNGEE.

The origin of this receptor is a man in his thirties or forties in good health. Sequenced sample: blood. The chain combines TRBV9 with TRBJ1-6; D is unresolved. The CDR3: CASSPSAGSPLHF. The DNA for the CDR3 is TGTGCCAGCAGCCCCTCGGCGGGTTCACCCCTCCACTTT. Looking up the rest from reference TRBV9 and TRBJ1-6 gives the full variable domain: DSGVTQTPKHLITATGQRVTLRCSPRSGDLSVYWYQQSLDQGLQFLIQYYNGEERAKGNILERFSAQQFPDLHSELNLSSLELGDSALYFCASSPSAGSPLHFGNGTRLTVT.